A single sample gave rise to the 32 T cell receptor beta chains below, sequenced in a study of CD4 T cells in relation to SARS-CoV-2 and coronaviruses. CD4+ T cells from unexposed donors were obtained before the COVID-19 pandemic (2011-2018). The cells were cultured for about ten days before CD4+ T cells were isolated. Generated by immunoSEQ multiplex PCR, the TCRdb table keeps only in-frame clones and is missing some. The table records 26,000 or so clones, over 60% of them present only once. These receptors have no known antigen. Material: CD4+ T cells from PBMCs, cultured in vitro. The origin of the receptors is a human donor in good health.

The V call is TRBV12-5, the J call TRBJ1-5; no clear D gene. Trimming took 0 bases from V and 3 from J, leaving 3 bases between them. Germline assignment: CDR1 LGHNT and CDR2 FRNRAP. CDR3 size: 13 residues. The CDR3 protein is CASGLVLNQPQHF. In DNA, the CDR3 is TGTGCTAGTGGTTTGGTACTCAATCAGCCCCAGCATTTT.

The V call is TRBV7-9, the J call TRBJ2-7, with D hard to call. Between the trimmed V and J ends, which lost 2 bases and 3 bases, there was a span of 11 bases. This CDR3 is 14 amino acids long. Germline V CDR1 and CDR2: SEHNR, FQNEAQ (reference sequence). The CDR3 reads CASSLFGQHYEQYF. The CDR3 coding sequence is TGTGCCAGCAGCTTATTCGGGCAACACTACGAGCAGTACTTC.

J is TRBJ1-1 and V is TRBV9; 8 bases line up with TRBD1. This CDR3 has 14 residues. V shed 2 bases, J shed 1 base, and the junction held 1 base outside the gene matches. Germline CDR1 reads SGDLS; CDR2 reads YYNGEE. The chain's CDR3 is CASSVQGANTEAFF. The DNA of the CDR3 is TGTGCCAGCAGCGTTCAGGGGGCGAACACTGAAGCTTTCTTT.

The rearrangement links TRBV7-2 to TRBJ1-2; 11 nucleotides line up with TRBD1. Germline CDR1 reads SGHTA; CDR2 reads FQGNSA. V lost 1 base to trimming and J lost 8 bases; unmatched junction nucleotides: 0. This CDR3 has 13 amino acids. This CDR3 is CASSLGTGGGYTF. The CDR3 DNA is TGTGCCAGCAGCTTAGGGACAGGGGGCGGCTACACCTTC.

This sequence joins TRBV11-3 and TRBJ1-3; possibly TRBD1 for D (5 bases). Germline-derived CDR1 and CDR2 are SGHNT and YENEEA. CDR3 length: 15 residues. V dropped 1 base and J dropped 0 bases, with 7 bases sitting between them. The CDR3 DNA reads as TGTGCCAGCAGCTTAGCAGGGTACTCTGGAAACACCATATATTTT. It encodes CASSLAGYSGNTIYF. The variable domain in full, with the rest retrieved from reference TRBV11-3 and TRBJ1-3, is EAGVVQSPRYKIIEKKQPVAFWCNPISGHNTLYWYLQNLGQGPELLIRYENEEAVDDSQLPKDRFSAERLKGVDSTLKIQPAELGDSAVYLCASSLAGYSGNTIYFGEGSWLTVV.

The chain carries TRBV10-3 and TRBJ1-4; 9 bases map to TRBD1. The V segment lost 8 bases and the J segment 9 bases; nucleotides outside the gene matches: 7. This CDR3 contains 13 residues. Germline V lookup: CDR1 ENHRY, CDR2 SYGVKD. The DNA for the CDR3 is TGTGCCATCCGACAGGGGGAGGACCAAAAACTGTTTTTT. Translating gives CAIRQGEDQKLFF.

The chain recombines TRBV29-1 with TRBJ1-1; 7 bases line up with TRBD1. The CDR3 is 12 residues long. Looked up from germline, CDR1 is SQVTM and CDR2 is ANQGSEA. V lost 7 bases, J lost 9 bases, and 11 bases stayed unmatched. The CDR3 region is CSAIEQGYKAFF. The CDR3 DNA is TGCAGCGCCATCGAACAGGGGTATAAAGCTTTCTTT.

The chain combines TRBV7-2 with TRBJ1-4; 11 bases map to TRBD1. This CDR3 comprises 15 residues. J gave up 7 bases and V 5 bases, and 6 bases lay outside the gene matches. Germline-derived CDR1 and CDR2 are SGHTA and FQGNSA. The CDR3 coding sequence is TGTGCCAGCAGCCGCACCGGGACAGGGGGTGAAAAACTGTTTTTT. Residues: CASSRTGTGGEKLFF.

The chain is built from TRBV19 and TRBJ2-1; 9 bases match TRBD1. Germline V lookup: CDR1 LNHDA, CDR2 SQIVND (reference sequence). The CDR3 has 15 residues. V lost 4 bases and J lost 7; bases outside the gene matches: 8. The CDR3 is CASSRQGQGRNEQFF. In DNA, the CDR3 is TGTGCCAGTAGTAGGCAGGGACAGGGTAGGAATGAGCAGTTCTTC.

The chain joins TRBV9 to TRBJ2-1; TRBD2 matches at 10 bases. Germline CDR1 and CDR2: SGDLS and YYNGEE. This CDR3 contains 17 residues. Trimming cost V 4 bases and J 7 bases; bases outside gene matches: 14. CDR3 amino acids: CASSITFLAGVGNEQFF. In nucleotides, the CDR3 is TGTGCCAGCAGCATTACCTTCCTAGCGGGAGTGGGGAATGAGCAGTTCTTC.

The CDR3 loop reads CASSLNYVRGGGYTF. The CDR3 nucleotides are TGTGCCAGCAGCTTGAACTACGTCCGAGGAGGTGGCTACACCTTC. The chain recombines TRBV5-6 with TRBJ1-2, with D unclear. Germline V gene data show CDR1 as SGHDT and CDR2 as YYEEEE. The CDR3 covers 15 residues. V shed 1 base and J shed 7 bases, with 17 bases lying between them.

The CDR3 DNA is TGTGCCAGCAGTTTCGCATCTGCTAGCGCGACCAATGAGCAGTTCTTC. This sequence encodes CASSFASASATNEQFF. The genes are TRBV28 and TRBJ2-1; D is perhaps TRBD2 (6 bases). Trimming removed 3 bases from V and 6 bases from J, with 18 bases in between. Germline loops: CDR1 MDHEN, CDR2 SYDVKM. The CDR3 totals 16 residues.

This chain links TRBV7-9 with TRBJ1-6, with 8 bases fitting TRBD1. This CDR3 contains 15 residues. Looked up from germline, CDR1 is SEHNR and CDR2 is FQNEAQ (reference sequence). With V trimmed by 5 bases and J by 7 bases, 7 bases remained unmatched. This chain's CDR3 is CASSPQGAQNSPLHF. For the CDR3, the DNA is TGTGCCAGCAGCCCTCAGGGGGCGCAAAATTCACCCCTCCACTTT.

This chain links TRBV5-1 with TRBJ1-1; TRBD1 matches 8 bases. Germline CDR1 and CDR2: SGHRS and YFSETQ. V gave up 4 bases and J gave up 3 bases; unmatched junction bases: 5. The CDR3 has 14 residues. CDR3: CASSADRGHTEAFF. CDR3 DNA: TGCGCCAGCAGCGCCGACAGGGGCCACACTGAAGCTTTCTTT.

The CDR3 sequence is CASSRVGTSGEKQFF. The DNA of the CDR3 is TGCGCCAGCAGCCGTGTAGGGACTAGCGGGGAGAAGCAGTTCTTC. V gene TRBV4-3 combines with J gene TRBJ2-1; 13 nucleotides agree with TRBD2. The J segment lost 11 bases and the V segment lost 4 bases, leaving 8 bases of the junction unmatched. The germline gives CDR1 LGHNA, CDR2 YSLEER. The CDR3 loop spans 15 amino acids.

The CDR3 DNA reads as TGCGCCAGCATGGGAATTCAAGAGACCCAGTACTTC. Translation: CASMGIQETQYF. The V gene is TRBV10-1, the J gene TRBJ2-5; no clear D gene. V was clipped by 7 bases and J by 2 bases, with 8 bases between them. In germline, CDR1 is WNHNN, CDR2 SYGVQD (reference sequence). The CDR3 consists of 12 residues.

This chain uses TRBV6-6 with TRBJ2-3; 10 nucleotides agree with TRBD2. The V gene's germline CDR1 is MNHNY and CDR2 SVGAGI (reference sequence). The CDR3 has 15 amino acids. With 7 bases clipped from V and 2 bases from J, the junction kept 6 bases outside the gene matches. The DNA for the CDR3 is TGTGCCAGCACGGATAGCGGGGGGAACACAGATACGCAGTATTTT. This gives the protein CASTDSGGNTDTQYF.

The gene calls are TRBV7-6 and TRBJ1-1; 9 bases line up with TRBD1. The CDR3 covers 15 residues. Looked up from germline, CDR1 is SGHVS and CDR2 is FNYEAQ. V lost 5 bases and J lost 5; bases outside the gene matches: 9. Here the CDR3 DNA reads TGTGCCAGCAGCCCTCGGACAGGGGTATATACTGAAGCTTTCTTT. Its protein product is CASSPRTGVYTEAFF.

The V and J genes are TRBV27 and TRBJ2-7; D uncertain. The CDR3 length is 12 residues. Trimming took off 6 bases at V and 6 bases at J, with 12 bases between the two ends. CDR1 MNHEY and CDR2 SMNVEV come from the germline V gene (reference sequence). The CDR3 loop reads CASSYTGGEQYF. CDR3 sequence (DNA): TGTGCCAGCAGCTACACTGGTGGCGAGCAGTACTTC.

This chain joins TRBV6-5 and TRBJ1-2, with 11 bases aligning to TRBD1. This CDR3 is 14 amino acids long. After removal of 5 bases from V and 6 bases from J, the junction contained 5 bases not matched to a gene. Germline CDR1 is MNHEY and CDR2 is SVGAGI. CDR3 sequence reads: CASSRGTGGNGYTF. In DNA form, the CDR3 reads TGTGCCAGCAGTCGCGGGACAGGGGGAAATGGCTACACCTTC.

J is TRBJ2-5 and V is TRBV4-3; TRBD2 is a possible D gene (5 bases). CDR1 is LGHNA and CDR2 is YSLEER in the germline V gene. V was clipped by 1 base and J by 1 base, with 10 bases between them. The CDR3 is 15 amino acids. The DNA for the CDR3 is TGCGCCAGCAGCCAAGGTTCACGGGGCCAAGAGACCCAGTACTTC. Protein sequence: CASSQGSRGQETQYF.

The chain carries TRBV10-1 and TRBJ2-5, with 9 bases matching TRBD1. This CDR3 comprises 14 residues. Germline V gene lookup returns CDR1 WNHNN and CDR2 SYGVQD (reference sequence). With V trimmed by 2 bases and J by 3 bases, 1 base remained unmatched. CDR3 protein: CASSEGQGKETQYF. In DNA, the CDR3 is TGCGCCAGCAGTGAGGGACAGGGGAAAGAGACCCAGTACTTC.

The CDR3 nucleotides read TGCGCCAGCAGCCAAGGTCCCAGAATTGGCTATGGCTACACCTTC. Translating it yields CASSQGPRIGYGYTF. V gene TRBV4-1 combines with J gene TRBJ1-2; D unclear. The CDR3 has 15 residues. Deletions cut 1 base from V and 4 bases from J, with 13 bases between. CDR1 is MGHRA and CDR2 is YSYEKL in the germline V gene.

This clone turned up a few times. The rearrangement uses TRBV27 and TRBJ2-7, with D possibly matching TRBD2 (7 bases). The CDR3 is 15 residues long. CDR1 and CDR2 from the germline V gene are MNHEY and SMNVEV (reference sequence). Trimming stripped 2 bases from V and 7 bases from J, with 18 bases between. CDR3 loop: CASSLRGALMGEQYF. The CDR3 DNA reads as TGTGCCAGCAGTTTACGGGGGGCTCTTATGGGGGAGCAGTACTTC.

CDR3 region: CASSFRTGDNSPLHF. In DNA, the CDR3 is TGTGCCAGCAGCTTCAGGACAGGAGATAATTCACCCCTCCACTTT. The chain is built from TRBV7-9 and TRBJ1-6; 7 nucleotides line up with TRBD1. Germline CDR1 SEHNR, CDR2 FQNEAQ (reference sequence). V shed 3 bases, J shed 5 bases, and the junction held 4 bases outside the gene matches. The CDR3 extends over 15 amino acids.

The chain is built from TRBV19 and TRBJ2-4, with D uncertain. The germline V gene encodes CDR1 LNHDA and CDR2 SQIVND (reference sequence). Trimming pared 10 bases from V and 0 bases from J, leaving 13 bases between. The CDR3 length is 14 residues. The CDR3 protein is CATAARLAKNIQYF. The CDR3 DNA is TGTGCCACCGCCGCACGGCTAGCCAAAAACATTCAGTACTTC.

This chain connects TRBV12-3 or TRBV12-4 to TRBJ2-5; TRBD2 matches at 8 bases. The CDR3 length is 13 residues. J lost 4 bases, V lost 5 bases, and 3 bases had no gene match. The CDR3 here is CASSTGGRETQYF. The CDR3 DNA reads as TGTGCCAGCAGTACGGGAGGGAGAGAGACCCAGTACTTC.

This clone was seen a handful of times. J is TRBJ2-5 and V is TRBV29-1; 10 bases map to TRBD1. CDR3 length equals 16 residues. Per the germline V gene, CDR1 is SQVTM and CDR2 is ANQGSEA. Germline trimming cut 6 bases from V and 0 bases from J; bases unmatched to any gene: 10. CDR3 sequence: CSVSRQGAYHQETQYF. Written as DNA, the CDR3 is TGCAGCGTGAGCCGACAGGGGGCTTATCACCAAGAGACCCAGTACTTC.

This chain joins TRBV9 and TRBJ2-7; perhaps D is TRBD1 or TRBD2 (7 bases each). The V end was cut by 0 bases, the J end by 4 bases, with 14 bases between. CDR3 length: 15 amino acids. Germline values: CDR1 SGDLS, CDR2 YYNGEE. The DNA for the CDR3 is TGTGCCAGCAGCGTAGGGGGAGGGGGCGCATACGAGCAGTACTTC. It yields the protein CASSVGGGGAYEQYF.

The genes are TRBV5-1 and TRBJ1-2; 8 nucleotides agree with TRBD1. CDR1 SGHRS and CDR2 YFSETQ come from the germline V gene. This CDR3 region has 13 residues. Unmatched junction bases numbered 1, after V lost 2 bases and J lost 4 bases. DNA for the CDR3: TGCGCCAGCAGCTTAGACAGGGGCTATGGCTACACCTTC. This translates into CASSLDRGYGYTF.

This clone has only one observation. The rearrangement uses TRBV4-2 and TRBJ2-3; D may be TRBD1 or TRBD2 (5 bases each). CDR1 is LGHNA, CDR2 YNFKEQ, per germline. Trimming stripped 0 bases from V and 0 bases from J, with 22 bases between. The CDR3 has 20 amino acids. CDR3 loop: CASSQDRPRGTFRSTDTQYF. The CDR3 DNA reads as TGTGCCAGCAGCCAAGATAGGCCTCGTGGGACCTTCCGCAGCACAGATACGCAGTATTTT.

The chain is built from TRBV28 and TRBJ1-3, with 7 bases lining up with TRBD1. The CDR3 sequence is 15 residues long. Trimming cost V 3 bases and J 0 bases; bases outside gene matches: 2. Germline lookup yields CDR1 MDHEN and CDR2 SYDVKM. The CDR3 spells CASSLGQSSGNTIYF. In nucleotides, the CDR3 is TGTGCCAGCAGTTTGGGACAGAGCTCTGGAAACACCATATATTTT.